This section outlines one T cell receptor (beta chain) sequence together with its context. The target antigen is unknown. The CDR3 is 15 amino acids. Germline CDR1 and CDR2: SQVTM and ANQGSEA. The trim removed 5 bases at V and 5 bases at J, leaving 10 bases unmatched. These data originate in a study of OX40 agonist ivuxolimab in advanced cancers. Study details: Around 40% of patients had received prior checkpoint inhibitor therapy.

Clones were sequenced by immunoSEQ multiplex PCR, and TCRdb holds only the in-frame ones, with some missing. The sample shows some 59,000 clones, more than 65% of them seen only once. Findings and caveats of the study: With doses of 0.1 to 3.0 mg/kg, CD4+ and CD8+ blood T cells had undergone clonal expansion by week 6. The mean number of expanded clones was higher in CD8+ T cells than in CD4+.

The TCR sequence derives from an adult with an advanced solid tumor such as melanoma, head and neck, liver or kidney cancer. This material consisted of CD4+ or CD8+ T cells sorted from blood, taken in a trial of the OX40 agonist ivuxolimab. The chain employs TRBV29-1 and TRBJ2-7; 12 bases align to TRBD2. This CDR3 is CSVPSPTSGGNEQYF. The CDR3 DNA reads TGCAGCGTTCCCAGCCCCACTAGCGGGGGGAACGAGCAGTACTTC.